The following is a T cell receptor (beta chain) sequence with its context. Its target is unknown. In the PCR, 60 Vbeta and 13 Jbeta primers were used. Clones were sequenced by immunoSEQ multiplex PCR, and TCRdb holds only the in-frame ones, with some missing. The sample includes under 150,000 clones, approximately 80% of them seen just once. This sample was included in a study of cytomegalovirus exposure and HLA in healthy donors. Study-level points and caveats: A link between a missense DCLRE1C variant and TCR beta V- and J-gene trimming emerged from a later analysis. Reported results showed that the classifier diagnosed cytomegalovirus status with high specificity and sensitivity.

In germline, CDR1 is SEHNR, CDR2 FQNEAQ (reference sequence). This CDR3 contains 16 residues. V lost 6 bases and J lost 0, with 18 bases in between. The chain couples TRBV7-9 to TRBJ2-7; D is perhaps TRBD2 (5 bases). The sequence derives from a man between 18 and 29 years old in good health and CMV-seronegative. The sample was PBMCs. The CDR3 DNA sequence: TGTGCCAGCAGTTATACGCGGGCCTCACCCTCCTACGAGCAGTACTTC. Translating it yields CASSYTRASPSYEQYF.